This TCR beta chain emerged from a study of T cell repertoires and Cas9 in healthy adults. Study overall: Characterization of SpCas9-reactive CD4 and CD8 T cells covered multi-effector potency, cytotoxicity and lineage. Study-level points and caveats: Reportedly, SpCas9-reactive effector T cell proliferation and function were mitigated by SpCas9-reactive Tregs in vitro.

A remark on this clone: Its antigen is as yet unknown.

Libraries were prepared by immunoSEQ multiplex PCR; TCRdb keeps only in-frame clonotypes and omits some of them. The repertoire includes 11,000 to 15,000 clones, roughly 89% of them detected once, and approximately 1.6% sits in the top ten. CDR1 is WSHSY, CDR2 SAAADI, per germline. Trimming cost V 8 bases and J 8 bases; bases outside gene matches: 3. This CDR3 is built from 12 residues. The J gene is TRBJ1-2, the V gene TRBV10-2; 12 bases agree with TRBD1. Input material: Tregs (CD4+, CD25+, CD127-, CD137-, CD154-) from PBMCs; culture status not recorded. The receptor was derived from a human donor in good health. In DNA form, the CDR3 reads TGCGCCAGCGCGGGACAGGGGGCAGGCTACACCTTC. It specifies CASAGQGAGYTF.